The sequence of this T cell receptor (beta chain) was determined in a study of T cells in Graves' hyperthyroidism and ophthalmopathy. Not enrolled were patients with uncontrolled infection, other autoimmune disease, pregnancy or lactation. TCR beta CDR3 sequences were amplified from RNA transcripts. RT-PCR in the first round (using the HTBI primer set) targeted the TCR CDR3. TCRdb passed the multiplex PCR reads through MiXCR, listing each CDR3 protein once. The data show nearly 600,000 distinct CDR3 sequences, 14% seen once. V was pared by 5 bases and J by 6 bases, with 8 bases between. This CDR3 spans 12 amino acids. Germline lookup yields CDR1 MDHEN and CDR2 SYDVKM. This clonotype was counted at least ten times.

The source of this sequence is a woman between 18 and 29 years old with Graves' ophthalmopathy. The chain recombines TRBV28 with TRBJ1-5; no definite D call. The specimen sequenced was blood. The DNA for the CDR3 is TGTGCCAGCAGTGTTATAACTCAGCCCCAGCATTTT. Translation gives CASSVITQPQHF.